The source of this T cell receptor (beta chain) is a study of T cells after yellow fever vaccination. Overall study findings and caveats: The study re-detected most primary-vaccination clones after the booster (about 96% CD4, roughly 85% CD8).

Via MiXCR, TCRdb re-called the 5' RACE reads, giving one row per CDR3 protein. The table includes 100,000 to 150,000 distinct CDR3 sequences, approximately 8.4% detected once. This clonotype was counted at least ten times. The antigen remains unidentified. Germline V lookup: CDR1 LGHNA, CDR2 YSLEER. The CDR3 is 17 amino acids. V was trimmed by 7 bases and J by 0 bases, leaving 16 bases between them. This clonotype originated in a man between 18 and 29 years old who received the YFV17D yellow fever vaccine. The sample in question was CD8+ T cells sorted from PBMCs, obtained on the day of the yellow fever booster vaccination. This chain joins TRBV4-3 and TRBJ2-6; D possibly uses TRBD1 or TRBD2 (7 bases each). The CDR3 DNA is TGCGCCAGCACCCGGGGGGACAGCAGCTCTGGGGCCAACGTCCTGACTTTC. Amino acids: CASTRGDSSSGANVLTF.